This is a list of T cell receptor beta chains from one sample in a study of vaccination and CD4 T cells after COVID-19. TCRdb processed the PCR reads anew with MiXCR; each CDR3 protein has one entry. In the table there are over 10,000 distinct CDR3 sequences, about 70% of which are singletons. Their target antigens are unknown. Material: CD4+ T cells from blood, cultured in vitro. The receptors were sampled from a human donor who had recovered from COVID-19. CDR3s include the opening cysteine and the closing phenylalanine or tryptophan. Fields, in order: J gene, clone size, D gene, V gene, CDR3 DNA, CDR3 protein. A D gene is named only where the DNA matches it firmly. Clone size is not always given. Where it is, it says once, few, many or a class for expanded clones.

>TRBJ1-1|NA|TRBD1|TRBV7-2
TGTGCCAGCAGCCACCCCCGGGACAGGGGGCAAGGCACTGAAGCTTTCTTT
CASSHPRDRGQGTEAFF
>TRBJ2-1|NA|NA|TRBV20-1
TGCAGTGCATCGAACGAGGGGGAGTTCTTC
CSASNEGEFF
>TRBJ2-7|NA|TRBD1|TRBV12-3/TRBV12-4
TGTGCCAGCAAAAGACAGGGCTCCTACGAGCAGTACTTC
CASKRQGSYEQYF
>TRBJ1-6|large|TRBD1|TRBV28
TGTGCCAGCAGTTTCTCACAGGGGACGGGAAATTCACCCCTCCACTTT
CASSFSQGTGNSPLHF
>TRBJ2-5|NA|NA|TRBV18
TGTGCCAGCTCACGGCTAGCGAGCCAAGAGACCCAGTACTTC
CASSRLASQETQYF
>TRBJ1-5|NA|TRBD1|TRBV6-5
TGTGCCAGCAGTTATAGGCAGGGGGTAGGCAATCAGCCCCAGCATTTT
CASSYRQGVGNQPQHF
>TRBJ1-4|NA|NA|TRBV19
TGTGCCAGTATTCCGGGACACGCAACTAATGAAAAACTGTTTTTT
CASIPGHATNEKLFF
>TRBJ1-1|NA|TRBD1|TRBV3-1
TGTGCCAGCAGCCCCCGGGACAGGGGGCTAGTCACTGAAGCTTTCTTT
CASSPRDRGLVTEAFF
>TRBJ1-1|NA|NA|TRBV6-1
TGTGCCAGCAGTCTAACAGGTGCGGGAGCTTTCTTT
CASSLTGAGAFF
>TRBJ2-7|once|TRBD1|TRBV2
TGTGCCAGCTTTAGGACAGGTCTCTCCTACGAGCAGTACTTC
CASFRTGLSYEQYF
>TRBJ1-1|NA|NA|TRBV2
TGTGCCAGCAGGAGGGACGCCCGGCTGGGGAACACTGAAGCTTTCTTT
CASRRDARLGNTEAFF
>TRBJ2-3|NA|NA|TRBV3-1
TGTGCCAGCAGTTCCTTAGTCACAGATACGCAGTATTTT
CASSSLVTDTQYF
>TRBJ2-4|few|TRBD2|TRBV2
TGTGCCAGCAGTGAGTTTAGGGAGGGCATTCAGTACTTC
CASSEFREGIQYF
>TRBJ1-2|NA|TRBD1|TRBV20-1
TGCAGTGCTAGAGGGGCAGGGGGAATATATGGCTACACCTTC
CSARGAGGIYGYTF
>TRBJ2-7|NA|TRBD2|TRBV19
TGTGCCAGTACTCACGCGACTAGCGGTCCCTACGAGCAGTACTTC
CASTHATSGPYEQYF
>TRBJ1-1|few|NA|TRBV7-9
TGTGCCGTAGGGCCGGAGAACACTGAAGCTTTCTTT
CAVGPENTEAFF
>TRBJ2-1|NA|NA|TRBV6-2/TRBV6-3
TGTGCCAGCAGTTCAGGGGTGACCTTTTACAATGAGCAGTTCTTC
CASSSGVTFYNEQFF
>TRBJ2-5|NA|NA|TRBV29-1
TGCAGCGTCCGAGCCGGGGGAGAGACCCAGTACTTC
CSVRAGGETQYF
>TRBJ1-6|NA|NA|TRBV15
TGTGCCACCAGCAGAGAGGGGAATTCACCCCTCCACTTT
CATSREGNSPLHF
>TRBJ1-1|NA|TRBD1|TRBV19
TGTGCCAGTAGTGTAGGGACAGGGGGCGTTCTGAACACTGAAGCTTTCTTT
CASSVGTGGVLNTEAFF
>TRBJ2-3|NA|NA|TRBV6-1
TGTGCCAGCAGACCAACTGGATGGTCAGATACGCAGTATTTT
CASRPTGWSDTQYF
>TRBJ2-1|once|TRBD2|TRBV20-1
TGCAGTGCTAGAGATGGGCGGGAGATCTACAATGAGCAGTTCTTC
CSARDGREIYNEQFF
>TRBJ1-5|NA|NA|TRBV7-8
TGTGCCAGCAGCTTAGCGCGTTCACCCGGTTATAGCAATCAGCCCCAGCATTTT
CASSLARSPGYSNQPQHF
>TRBJ2-5|NA|TRBD2|TRBV5-1
TGCGCCAGCAGCGCAACCCCGGGACTAGTCTGGCGGACCCAGTACTTC
CASSATPGLVWRTQYF
>TRBJ1-5|NA|NA|TRBV19
TGTGCCAGTAGGGTCTCCTTAAATCAGCCCCAGCATTTT
CASRVSLNQPQHF
>TRBJ1-4|NA|NA|TRBV20-1
TGCAGTCTCGCTCGGGGTGGAGAAAAACTGTTTTTT
CSLARGGEKLFF
>TRBJ1-1|NA|NA|TRBV7-8
TGTGCCAGCAGCTTTTCGCCCAACACTGAAGCTTTCTTT
CASSFSPNTEAFF
>TRBJ1-2|NA|TRBD1|TRBV20-1
TGCAGTGCTACATGGAAGACAGGGATTTATGGCTACACCTTC
CSATWKTGIYGYTF
>TRBJ2-7|NA|NA|TRBV20-1
TGCAGTGCTAGAGTTCCCACGGGCCTCGAGCAGTACTTC
CSARVPTGLEQYF
>TRBJ1-1|NA|TRBD1|TRBV7-9
TGTGCCAGCAGCTTAGGAGGGGGCTCCGTTGAAGCTTTCTTT
CASSLGGGSVEAFF
>TRBJ1-1|few|NA|TRBV7-8
TGTGCCAGCAGCTCCAGGGGCACTGAAGCTTTCTTT
CASSSRGTEAFF
>TRBJ1-5|few|TRBD1|TRBV10-1
TGCGCCAGCAGTGAGGTGGGTCAGGGGGCGAAGAGCAATCAGCCCCAGCATTTT
CASSEVGQGAKSNQPQHF
>TRBJ1-2|NA|NA|TRBV3-1
TGTGCCAGCAGCCTTACCGGGGTCGTCTATGGCTACACCTTC
CASSLTGVVYGYTF
>TRBJ2-7|NA|TRBD2|TRBV5-6
TGTGCCAGCAGCTCACGCGTACTAGCGGGAGGGCGACCCTCCTACGAGCAGTACTTC
CASSSRVLAGGRPSYEQYF
>TRBJ1-2|NA|NA|TRBV7-2
TGTGCCAGCAGCTTTTACAGGGAAGGTGATGGCTACACCTTC
CASSFYREGDGYTF
>TRBJ2-3|NA|TRBD2|TRBV2
TGTGCCAGCAGGGTGGGACTAGCGGGTCGGGGTACGCAGTATTTT
CASRVGLAGRGTQYF
>TRBJ2-3|NA|NA|TRBV9
TGTGCCAGCAGCCTCGGGACCACAGATACGCAGTATTTT
CASSLGTTDTQYF
>TRBJ2-5|few|NA|TRBV11-2
TGTGCCAGCAGCCCAACGCAAAGGCGGGGACAAGAGACCCAGTACTTC
CASSPTQRRGQETQYF
>TRBJ1-2|few|NA|TRBV24-1
TGTGCCACCAGTGGGACTTCTAACTATGGCTACACCTTC
CATSGTSNYGYTF
>TRBJ2-2|NA|TRBD2|TRBV6-2/TRBV6-3
TGTGCCAGCTACATGGTAGGGGGACTAGCGGGAGGAGAAACCGGGGAGCTGTTTTTT
CASYMVGGLAGGETGELFF
>TRBJ2-7|NA|NA|TRBV7-9
TGTGCCAGCAGCTTAGACGCGGACTACCTTTACGAGCAGTACTTC
CASSLDADYLYEQYF
>TRBJ1-1|NA|NA|TRBV6-1
TGTGCCAGCAGCTCTCATCGGGGCCAGCTGAACACTGAAGCTTTCTTT
CASSSHRGQLNTEAFF
>TRBJ2-5|NA|TRBD2|TRBV6-1
TGTGCCAGCAGGAAGACTAGCAGCGAGACCCAGTACTTC
CASRKTSSETQYF
>TRBJ1-4|few|NA|TRBV4-1
TGCGCCAGCAGCCAAGAAGGATGGAAAGGTGAAAAACTGTTTTTT
CASSQEGWKGEKLFF
>TRBJ1-5|few|NA|TRBV3-1
TGTGCCAGCAGCCAAGATGGCAGATCAGATCAGCCCCAGCATTTT
CASSQDGRSDQPQHF
>TRBJ1-6|few|NA|TRBV7-2
TGTGCCAGCAGCTTAGCTACAGGGAAGGCACCCCTCCACTTT
CASSLATGKAPLHF
>TRBJ1-1|few|TRBD1|TRBV6-1
TGTGCCAGCAGGGACAGGGGGCGCACTGAAGCTTTCTTT
CASRDRGRTEAFF
>TRBJ1-2|NA|NA|TRBV12-3/TRBV12-4
TGTGCCAGCAGTCAGTACCGGGACCCAGAACTTTATGGCTACACCTTC
CASSQYRDPELYGYTF
>TRBJ1-5|few|NA|TRBV2
TGTGCCAGCAGGAGGGGCGGGGGAAGGGCCGATCAGCCCCAGCATTTT
CASRRGGGRADQPQHF
>TRBJ1-3|NA|NA|TRBV2
TGTGCCAGCAAACTACAGGGCCCTGGAAACACCATATATTTT
CASKLQGPGNTIYF
>TRBJ2-7|NA|NA|TRBV11-3
TGTGCCAGCAGCTTAGAGGGGAGCGAGCAGTACTTC
CASSLEGSEQYF
>TRBJ1-5|few|NA|TRBV6-1
TGTGCCAGCAGTGGGAGTCGGGGGGGCCTTTGGAATCAGCCCCAGCATTTT
CASSGSRGGLWNQPQHF
>TRBJ2-7|NA|NA|TRBV7-8
TGTGCCAGCAGCTTCTTACAGGGAGGGTCCTACGAGCAGTACTTC
CASSFLQGGSYEQYF
>TRBJ1-3|NA|NA|TRBV5-4
TGTGCCAGCAGCTTGGCTGTCAGCGGAAACACCATATATTTT
CASSLAVSGNTIYF